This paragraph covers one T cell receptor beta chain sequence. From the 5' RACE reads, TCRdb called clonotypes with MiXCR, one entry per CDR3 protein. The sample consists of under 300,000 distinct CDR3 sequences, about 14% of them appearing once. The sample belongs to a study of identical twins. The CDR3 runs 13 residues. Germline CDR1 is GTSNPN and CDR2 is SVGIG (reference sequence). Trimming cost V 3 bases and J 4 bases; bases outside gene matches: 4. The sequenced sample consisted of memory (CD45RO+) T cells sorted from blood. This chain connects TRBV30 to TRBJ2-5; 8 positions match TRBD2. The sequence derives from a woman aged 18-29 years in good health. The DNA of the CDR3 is TGTGCCTGGAGAGCGGGAGTAAGAGAGACCCAGTACTTC. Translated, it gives CAWRAGVRETQYF.